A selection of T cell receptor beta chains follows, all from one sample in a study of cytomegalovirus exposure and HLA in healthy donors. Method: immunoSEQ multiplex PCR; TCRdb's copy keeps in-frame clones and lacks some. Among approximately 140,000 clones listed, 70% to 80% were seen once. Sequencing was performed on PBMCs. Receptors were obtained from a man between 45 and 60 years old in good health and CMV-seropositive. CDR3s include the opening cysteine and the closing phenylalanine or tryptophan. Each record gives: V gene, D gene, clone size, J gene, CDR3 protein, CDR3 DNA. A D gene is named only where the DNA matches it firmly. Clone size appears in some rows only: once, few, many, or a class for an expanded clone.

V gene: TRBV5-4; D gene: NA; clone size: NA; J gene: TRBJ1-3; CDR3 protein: CASSLGGGLAGNTIYF; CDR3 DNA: TGTGCCAGCAGCTTGGGGGGGGGACTGGCTGGAAACACCATATATTTT
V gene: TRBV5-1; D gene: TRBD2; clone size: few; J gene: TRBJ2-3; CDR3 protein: CASRVGRLAGSTDTQYF; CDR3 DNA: TGCGCCAGCAGGGTGGGCCGACTAGCGGGAAGCACAGATACGCAGTATTTT
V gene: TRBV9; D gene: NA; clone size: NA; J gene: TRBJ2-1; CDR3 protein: CASSVVRGDLHNEQFF; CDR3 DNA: TGTGCCAGCAGCGTAGTCAGGGGGGACCTACACAATGAGCAGTTCTTC
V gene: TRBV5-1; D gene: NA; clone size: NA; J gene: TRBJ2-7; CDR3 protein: CASSLGGAGGEQYF; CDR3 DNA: TGCGCCAGCAGCTTGGGCGGGGCCGGGGGCGAGCAGTACTTC
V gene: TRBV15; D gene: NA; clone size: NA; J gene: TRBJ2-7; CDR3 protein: CATSREGGAYEQYF; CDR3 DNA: TGTGCCACCAGCAGAGAAGGGGGAGCCTACGAGCAGTACTTC
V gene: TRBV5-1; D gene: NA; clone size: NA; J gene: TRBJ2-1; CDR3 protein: CASSTGQLSYNEQFF; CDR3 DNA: TGCGCCAGCAGCACCGGACAGCTCTCCTACAATGAGCAGTTCTTC
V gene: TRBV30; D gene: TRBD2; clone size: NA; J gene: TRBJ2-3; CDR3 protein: CAWGLASTDTQYF; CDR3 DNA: TGTGCCTGGGGACTAGCGAGCACAGATACGCAGTATTTT
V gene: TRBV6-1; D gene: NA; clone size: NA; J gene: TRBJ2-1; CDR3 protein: CASSEFPFRGEQFF; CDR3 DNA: TGTGCCAGCAGTGAATTTCCATTCCGGGGTGAGCAGTTCTTC
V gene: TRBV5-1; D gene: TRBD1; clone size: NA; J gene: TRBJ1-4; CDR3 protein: CASSSGDRAEKLFF; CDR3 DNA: TGCGCCAGCAGCTCGGGCGACAGGGCGGAAAAACTGTTTTTT
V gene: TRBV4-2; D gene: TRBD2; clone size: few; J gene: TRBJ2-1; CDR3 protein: CASSQEYVGLARGEQFF; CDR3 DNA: TGTGCCAGCAGCCAAGAGTATGTGGGACTAGCGAGGGGTGAGCAGTTCTTC
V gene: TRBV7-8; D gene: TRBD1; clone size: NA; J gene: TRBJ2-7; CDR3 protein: CASSLVVLRDSRYEQYF; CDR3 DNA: TGTGCCAGCAGCTTAGTGGTTCTCCGGGACAGCCGCTACGAGCAGTACTTC
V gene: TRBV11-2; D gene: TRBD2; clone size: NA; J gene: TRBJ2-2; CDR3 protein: CASSLLRGGTGELFF; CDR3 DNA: TGTGCCAGCAGCTTATTGCGGGGGGGCACCGGGGAGCTGTTTTTT
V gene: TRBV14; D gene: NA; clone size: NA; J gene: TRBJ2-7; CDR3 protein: CASSHQGIEQYF; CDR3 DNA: TGTGCCAGCAGCCACCAGGGGATCGAGCAGTACTTC
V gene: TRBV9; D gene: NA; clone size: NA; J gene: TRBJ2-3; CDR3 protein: CASSDRALTDTQYF; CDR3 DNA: TGTGCCAGCAGCGACAGGGCCCTCACAGATACGCAGTATTTT
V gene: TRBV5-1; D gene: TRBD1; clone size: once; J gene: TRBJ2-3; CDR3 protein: CASGSGTGERTDTQYF; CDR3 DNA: TGCGCCAGCGGATCCGGGACAGGGGAGCGCACAGATACGCAGTATTTT
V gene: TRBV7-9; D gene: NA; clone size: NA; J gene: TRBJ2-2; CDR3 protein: CASSLQGLTGELFF; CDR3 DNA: TGTGCCAGCAGCTTACAGGGGTTAACCGGGGAGCTGTTTTTT
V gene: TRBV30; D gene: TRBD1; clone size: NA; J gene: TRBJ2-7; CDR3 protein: CAWSLGGLEQYF; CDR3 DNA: TGTGCCTGGAGTCTAGGGGGCCTCGAGCAGTACTTC
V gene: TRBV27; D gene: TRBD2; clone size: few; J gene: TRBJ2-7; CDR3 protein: CASSLSGGGPYEQYF; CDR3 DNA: TGTGCCAGCAGTTTATCGGGGGGAGGGCCCTACGAGCAGTACTTC
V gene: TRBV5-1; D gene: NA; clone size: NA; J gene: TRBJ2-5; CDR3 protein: CASSLQGQETQYF; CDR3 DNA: TGCGCCAGCAGCTTACAGGGCCAAGAGACCCAGTACTTC
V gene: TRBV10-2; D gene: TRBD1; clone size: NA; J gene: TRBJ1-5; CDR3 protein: CASSPGGVDNQPQHF; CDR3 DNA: TGCGCCAGCAGTCCAGGGGGAGTTGACAATCAGCCCCAGCATTTT
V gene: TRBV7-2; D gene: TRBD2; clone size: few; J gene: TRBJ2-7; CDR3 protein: CASSLGARTSPYEQYF; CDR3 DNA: TGTGCCAGCAGCTTGGGAGCCCGGACTAGCCCCTACGAGCAGTACTTC
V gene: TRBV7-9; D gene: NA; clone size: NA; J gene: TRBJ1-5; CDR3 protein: CASSSQGDQPQHF; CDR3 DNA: TGTGCCAGCAGCTCGCAGGGTGATCAGCCCCAGCATTTT
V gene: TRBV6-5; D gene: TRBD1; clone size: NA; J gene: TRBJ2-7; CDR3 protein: CASSYTWDRDEQYF; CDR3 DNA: TGTGCCAGCAGTTACACTTGGGACAGGGACGAGCAGTACTTC
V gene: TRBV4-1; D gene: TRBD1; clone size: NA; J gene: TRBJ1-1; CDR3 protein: CASSQEQGYEAFF; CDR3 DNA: TGCGCCAGCAGCCAAGAACAGGGGTATGAAGCTTTCTTT
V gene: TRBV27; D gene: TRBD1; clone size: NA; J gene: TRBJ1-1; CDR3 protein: CASARDRRNTEAFF; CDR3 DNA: TGTGCCAGCGCGCGGGACAGGAGGAACACTGAAGCTTTCTTT
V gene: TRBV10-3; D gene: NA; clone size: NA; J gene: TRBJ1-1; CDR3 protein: CAISSRGNTEAFF; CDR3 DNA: TGTGCCATCAGTTCCCGCGGGAACACTGAAGCTTTCTTT
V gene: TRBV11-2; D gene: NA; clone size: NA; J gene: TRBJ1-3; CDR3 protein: CASSSGQRSSGNTIYF; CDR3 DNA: TGTGCCAGCAGCTCCGGACAGAGGAGCTCTGGAAACACCATATATTTT
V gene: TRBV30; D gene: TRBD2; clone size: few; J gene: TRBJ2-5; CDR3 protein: CAWSVRLTSAQETQYF; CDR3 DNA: TGTGCCTGGAGTGTCCGCCTTACTAGCGCTCAAGAGACCCAGTACTTC
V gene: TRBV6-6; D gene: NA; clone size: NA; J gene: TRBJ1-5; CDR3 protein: CASSYSGPQSNQPQHF; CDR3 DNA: TGTGCCAGCAGTTACTCGGGGCCTCAGAGCAATCAGCCCCAGCATTTT
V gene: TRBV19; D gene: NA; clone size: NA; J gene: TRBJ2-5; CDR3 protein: CASSATTGRAETQYF; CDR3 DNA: TGTGCCAGTAGCGCGACGACAGGCCGGGCAGAGACCCAGTACTTC
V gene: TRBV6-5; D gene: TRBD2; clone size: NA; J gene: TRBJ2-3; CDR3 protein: CASSPRGETDTQYF; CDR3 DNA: TGTGCCAGCAGCCCCCGGGGGGAGACAGATACGCAGTATTTT
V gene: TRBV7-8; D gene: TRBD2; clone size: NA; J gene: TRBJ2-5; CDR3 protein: CASSLRRTGLVQETQYF; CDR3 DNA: TGTGCCAGCAGCTTGCGTCGTACGGGACTAGTGCAAGAGACCCAGTACTTC
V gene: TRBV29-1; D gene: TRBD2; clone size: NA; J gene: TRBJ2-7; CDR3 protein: CSVRTSGLYEQYF; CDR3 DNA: TGCAGCGTTCGGACTAGCGGATTGTACGAGCAGTACTTC
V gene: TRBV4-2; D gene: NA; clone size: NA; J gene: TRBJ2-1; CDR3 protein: CASSQAIRGESNEQFF; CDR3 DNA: TGTGCCAGCAGCCAAGCGATTCGCGGAGAAAGCAATGAGCAGTTCTTC
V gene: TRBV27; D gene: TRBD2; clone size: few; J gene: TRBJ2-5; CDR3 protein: CASSLGSQGGGRGETQYF; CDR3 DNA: TGTGCCAGCAGTTTAGGGTCCCAAGGCGGCGGGAGAGGAGAGACCCAGTACTTC
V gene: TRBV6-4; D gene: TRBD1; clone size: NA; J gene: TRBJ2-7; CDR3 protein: CASRENTGGTVYEQYF; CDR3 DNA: TGTGCCAGCAGGGAAAATACAGGGGGCACCGTCTACGAGCAGTACTTC
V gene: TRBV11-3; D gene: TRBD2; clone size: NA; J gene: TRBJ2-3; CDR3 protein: CASSPGLANTDTQYF; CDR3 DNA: TGTGCCAGCAGCCCGGGACTAGCGAACACAGATACGCAGTATTTT
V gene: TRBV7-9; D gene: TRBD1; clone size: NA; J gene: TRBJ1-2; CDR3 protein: CASSFDRDLGYTF; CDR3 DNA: TGTGCCAGCAGCTTTGACAGGGATTTGGGCTACACCTTC
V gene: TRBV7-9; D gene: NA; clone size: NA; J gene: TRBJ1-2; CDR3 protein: CSSSSRGGAYDYGYTF; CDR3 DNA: TGTTCCAGCAGCTCCCGGGGGGGGGCGTATGACTATGGCTACACCTTC
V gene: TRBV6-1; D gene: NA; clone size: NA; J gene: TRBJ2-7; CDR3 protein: CASREEGFGEQYF; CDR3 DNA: TGTGCCAGCAGGGAAGAGGGGTTCGGCGAGCAGTACTTC
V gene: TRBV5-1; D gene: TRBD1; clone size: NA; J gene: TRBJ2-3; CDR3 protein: CASSLDRGTDTQYF; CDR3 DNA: TGCGCCAGCAGCTTGGACAGGGGAACAGATACGCAGTATTTT
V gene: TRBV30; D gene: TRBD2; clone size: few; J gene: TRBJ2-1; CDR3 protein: CAWSTSTGTSGHNEQFF; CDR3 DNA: TGTGCCTGGAGTACCTCCACGGGGACTAGCGGTCACAATGAGCAGTTCTTC
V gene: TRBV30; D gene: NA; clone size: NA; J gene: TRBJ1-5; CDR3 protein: CAWSRTDNQPQHF; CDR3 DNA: TGTGCCTGGAGTAGAACAGACAATCAGCCCCAGCATTTT